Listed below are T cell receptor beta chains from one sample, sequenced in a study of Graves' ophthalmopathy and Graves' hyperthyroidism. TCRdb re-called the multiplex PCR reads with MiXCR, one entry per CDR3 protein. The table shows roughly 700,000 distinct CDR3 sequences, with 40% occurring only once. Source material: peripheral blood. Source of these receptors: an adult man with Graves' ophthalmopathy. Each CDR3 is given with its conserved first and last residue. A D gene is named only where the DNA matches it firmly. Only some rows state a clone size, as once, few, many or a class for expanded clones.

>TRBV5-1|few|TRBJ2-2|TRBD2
CASSLLGLPNSGELFF
TGCGCCAGCAGCTTGTTGGGACTACCTAACTCCGGGGAGCTGTTTTTT
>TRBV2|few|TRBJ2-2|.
CATTRDTGELFF
TGTGCCACCACGAGGGACACCGGGGAGCTGTTTTTT
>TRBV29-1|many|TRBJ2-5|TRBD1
CSVDLPGQDQETQYF
TGCAGCGTTGATCTCCCTGGACAGGATCAAGAGACCCAGTACTTC
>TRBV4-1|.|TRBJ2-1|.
CASSQGDRAGEQFF
TGCGCCAGCAGCCAAGGAGATAGGGCGGGAGAGCAGTTCTTC
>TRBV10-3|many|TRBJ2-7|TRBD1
CAISDTTGGFGEQYF
TGTGCCATCAGTGATACGACAGGGGGGTTTGGCGAGCAGTACTTC
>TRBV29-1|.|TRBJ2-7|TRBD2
CSVGGDYEQYF
TGCAGCGTCGGGGGGGACTACGAGCAGTACTTC
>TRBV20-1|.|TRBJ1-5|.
CSAATGRSQPQHF
TGCAGTGCTGCAACAGGGCGGTCTCAGCCCCAGCATTTT
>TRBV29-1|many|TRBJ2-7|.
CSVEDDGYEQYF
TGCAGCGTTGAAGACGACGGCTACGAGCAGTACTTC
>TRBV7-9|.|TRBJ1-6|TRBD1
CASSSHGQGYSPLHF
TGTGCCAGCAGCTCTCACGGACAGGGCTATTCACCCCTCCACTTT
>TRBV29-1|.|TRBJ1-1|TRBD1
CSVEEQGAFVAFF
TGCAGCGTTGAAGAGCAGGGGGCTTTCGTAGCTTTCTTT
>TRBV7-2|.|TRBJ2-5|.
CASSLGVRDETQYF
TGTGCCAGCAGCTTAGGGGTAAGAGACGAGACCCAGTACTTC